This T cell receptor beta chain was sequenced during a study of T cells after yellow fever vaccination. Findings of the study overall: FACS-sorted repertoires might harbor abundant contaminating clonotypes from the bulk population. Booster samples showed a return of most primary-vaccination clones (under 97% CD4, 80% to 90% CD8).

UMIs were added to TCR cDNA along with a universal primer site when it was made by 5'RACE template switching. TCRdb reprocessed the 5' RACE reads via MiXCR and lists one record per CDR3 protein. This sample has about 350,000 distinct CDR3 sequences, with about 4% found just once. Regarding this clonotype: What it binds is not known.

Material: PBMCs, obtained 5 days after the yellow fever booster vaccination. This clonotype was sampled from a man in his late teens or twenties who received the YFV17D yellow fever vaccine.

The CDR3 loop is CASRQVPGNEKLFF. The CDR3 DNA reads TGCGCCAGCAGACAGGTCCCGGGGAATGAAAAACTGTTTTTT. The chain links TRBV5-1 to TRBJ1-4; D is perhaps TRBD1 (5 bases). This CDR3 comprises 14 residues. The V end was cut by 5 bases, the J end by 5 bases, with 13 bases between. Looked up from germline, CDR1 is SGHRS and CDR2 is YFSETQ.